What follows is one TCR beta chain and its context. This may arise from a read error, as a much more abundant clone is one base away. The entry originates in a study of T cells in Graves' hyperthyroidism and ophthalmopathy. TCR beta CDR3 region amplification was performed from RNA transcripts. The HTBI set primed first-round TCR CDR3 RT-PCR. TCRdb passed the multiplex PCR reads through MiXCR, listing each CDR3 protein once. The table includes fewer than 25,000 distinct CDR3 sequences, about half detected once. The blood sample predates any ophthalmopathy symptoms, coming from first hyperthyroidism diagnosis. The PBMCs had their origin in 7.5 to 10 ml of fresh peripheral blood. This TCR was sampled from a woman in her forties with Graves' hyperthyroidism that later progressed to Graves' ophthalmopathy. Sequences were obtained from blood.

For the CDR3, the DNA is TGTGCCAGCAGTTATCCGCCGGGGACAATTCTGACGGATCGGCCCCAGCATTTT. Translating it yields CASSYPPGTILTDRPQHF. The chain uses TRBV6-2 or TRBV6-3 and TRBJ1-5; D is possibly TRBD1 (6 bases). V shed 3 bases and J shed 9 bases, with 27 bases lying between them. The length of the CDR3 is 18 residues. The V gene's germline CDR1 is MNHEY and CDR2 SVGEGT.